Detailed here is one TCR beta chain. Its antigen is not identified. CDR1 MGHRA and CDR2 YSYEKL come from the germline V gene. V lost 0 bases and J 4 bases, leaving 8 bases between the germline ends. This CDR3 is 14 amino acids long. This sample was included in a study of CD8+ T cells in alopecia areata. The overall study: At a dose of 5 to 10 mg twice daily, oral tofacitinib was given to treated patients.

Treatment meaning: oral pan-JAK inhibitor, 5-10 mg twice daily. Researchers picked out CD4+ and CD8+ T cells from PBMCs by sorting. Regarding the study as a whole: Clonality was higher in lesional than normal scalp, especially in alopecia totalis/universalis. The link between baseline CD8+ expansion and response remains uncertain with one nonresponder.

Investigators isolated RNA and reverse transcribed it into cDNA to act as the sequencing template. Sequencing was performed with immunoSEQ multiplex PCR; in TCRdb, only in-frame clones are kept and a portion is missing. The sample holds about 160,000 clones; less than 70% are singletons and the top ten take about 14%. This TCR was sampled from a human donor with alopecia areata. The chain carries TRBV4-1 and TRBJ2-3; D may be TRBD1 or TRBD2 (5 bases each). Source: CD4+ T cells sorted from blood, taken at week 24, from a patient treated with tofacitinib. This chain's CDR3 is CASSQERGADTQYF. Here the CDR3 DNA reads TGCGCCAGCAGCCAAGAGAGGGGCGCAGATACGCAGTATTTT.